The 15 T cell receptor beta chains below all came from one sample that was sequenced in a study of cytomegalovirus exposure and HLA in healthy donors. The repertoire was sequenced with immunoSEQ multiplex PCR; TCRdb's copy has only in-frame clones and lacks some. The sample lists some 150,000 clones; about 90% were seen once. The source material was PBMCs. The receptors originated from a woman aged 18-30 years in good health and CMV-seropositive.

This clone was counted once. The chain recombines TRBV5-1 with TRBJ2-1, with TRBD2 matching over 10 bases. After removal of 4 bases from V and 9 bases from J, the junction contained 13 bases not matched to a gene. The CDR3 loop spans 16 amino acids. Germline V gene sequence: CDR1 SGHRS, CDR2 YFSETQ. CDR3 DNA: TGCGCCAGCAGCCCAAGAGCGGGAGGGCGGGTAGGTGAGCAGTTCTTC. It encodes CASSPRAGGRVGEQFF. Together with reference TRBV5-1 and TRBJ2-1, the CDR3 gives the full variable domain: KAGVTQTPRYLIKTRGQQVTLSCSPISGHRSVSWYQQTPGQGLQFLFEYFSETQRNKGNFPGRFSGRQFSNSRSEMNVSTLELGDSALYLCASSPRAGGRVGEQFFGPGTRLTVL.

The chain employs TRBV6-6 and TRBJ1-4; D may be TRBD1 (6 bases). Trimming took off 0 bases at V and 5 bases at J, with 13 bases between the two ends. Per the germline V gene, CDR1 is MNHNY and CDR2 is SVGAGI (reference sequence). CDR3 length: 16 residues. In DNA, the CDR3 is TGTGCCAGCAGTTACTCGATTTGGGGGCTGAATGAAAAACTGTTTTTT. Its translation: CASSYSIWGLNEKLFF.

There are a few counts of this clone. The V gene is TRBV2, the J gene TRBJ2-3; 12 bases fit TRBD2. Germline V lookup: CDR1 SNHLY, CDR2 FYNNEI. Unmatched junction bases numbered 1, after V lost 5 bases and J lost 4 bases. The CDR3 runs to 14 residues. Written as DNA, the CDR3 is TGTGCCAGCAGTTCTAGCGGGAGGGCAGATACGCAGTATTTT. Translating it yields CASSSSGRADTQYF.

The J gene is TRBJ2-3, the V gene TRBV11-3; 15 bases match TRBD2. The CDR3 runs 18 residues. Unmatched junction bases numbered 5, after V lost 3 bases and J lost 1 base. Germline values: CDR1 SGHNT, CDR2 YENEEA. In DNA, the CDR3 is TGTGCCAGCAGCTTTGGGACTAGCGGGAGGATTCGCACAGATACGCAGTATTTT. As protein: CASSFGTSGRIRTDTQYF.

This clone was counted only a few times. This rearrangement joins TRBV7-2 to TRBJ1-6; no firm D call. Germline loops: CDR1 SGHTA, CDR2 FQGNSA. V was pared by 5 bases and J by 10 bases, with 9 bases between. The CDR3 covers 12 residues. CDR3 DNA sequence: TGTGCCAGCAGCCCCCTGCGGTCACCCCTCCACTTT. Translation: CASSPLRSPLHF.

The V and J genes are TRBV7-2 and TRBJ2-2; 16 positions match TRBD2. V gave up 3 bases and J gave up 6 bases; unmatched junction bases: 4. CDR1 is SGHTA and CDR2 is FQGNSA in the germline V gene. The CDR3 has 17 amino acids. The CDR3 DNA follows: TGTGCCAGCAGCTTGGGACTAGCGGGGGGGTCGGCCGGGGAGCTGTTTTTT. Translation: CASSLGLAGGSAGELFF.

V is TRBV18 and J is TRBJ1-5; D call uncertain. From germline, CDR1 is KGHSH and CDR2 LQKENI. This CDR3 is 15 amino acids long. Trimming cost V 3 bases and J 7 bases, with 16 bases left between them. CDR3 residues: CASSPSRRREQPQHF. DNA of the CDR3: TGTGCCAGCTCACCGTCCAGGCGAAGGGAGCAGCCCCAGCATTTT.

J is TRBJ2-3 and V is TRBV6-1; 10 nucleotides align to TRBD1. The junction had 6 bases not matched to a gene; V was cut back by 9 bases and J by 6 bases. Germline-derived CDR1 and CDR2 are MNHNS and SASEGT. The CDR3 is 13 amino acids. Here the CDR3 reads CASNLDRGDTQYF. The CDR3 DNA follows: TGTGCCAGTAACTTGGACAGGGGGGATACGCAGTATTTT.

The chain joins TRBV19 to TRBJ2-2; 9 bases line up with TRBD1. Germline V CDR1 and CDR2: LNHDA, SQIVND (reference sequence). J gave up 7 bases and V 6 bases, and 6 bases lay outside the gene matches. The CDR3 totals 14 residues. The CDR3 protein is CASSEQGAVGELFF. The CDR3 DNA is TGTGCCAGTAGCGAACAGGGGGCGGTCGGGGAGCTGTTTTTT.

The chain combines TRBV21-1 with TRBJ2-1; TRBD1 reflects the table's D call only, with no check against the DNA. TRBV21-1 is recorded as a pseudogene. The CDR3 covers 15 residues. CDR3 sequence reads: CASSKAGQYENEQFF. The CDR3 DNA follows: TGTGCCAGCAGCAAAGCCGGACAGTATGAGAATGAGCAGTTCTTC.

V and J are TRBV30 and TRBJ1-4; 8 positions match TRBD1. Per germline, CDR1 GTSNPN and CDR2 SVGIG (reference sequence). The V gene end was trimmed by 3 bases and the J gene end by 7 bases; junction bases not matched to a gene: 13. CDR3 size: 16 residues. The chain's CDR3 is CAWRPPDRGPREKLFF. As DNA, the CDR3 is TGTGCCTGGAGGCCCCCAGACAGGGGCCCTCGTGAAAAACTGTTTTTT.

In nucleotides, the CDR3 is TGTGCCAGCAGCCCGGGGTTAACCGGGGAAAAACTGTTTTTT. Its protein is CASSPGLTGEKLFF. V gene TRBV7-3 combines with J gene TRBJ1-4, with D unclear. CDR3 length: 14 residues. V gave up 5 bases and J gave up 8 bases, with 15 bases separating them. Looked up from germline, CDR1 is SGHTA and CDR2 is FQGTGA.

The rearrangement links TRBV7-3 to TRBJ2-1, with TRBD2 matching over 13 bases. This CDR3 region has 21 residues. V trimming: 5 bases; J trimming: 0 bases; junction bases outside the gene matches: 16. Germline loops: CDR1 SGHTA, CDR2 FQGTGA. The CDR3 reads CASSLQGGGLAGESSYNEQFF. CDR3 DNA: TGTGCCAGCAGCCTTCAAGGGGGCGGACTAGCGGGGGAAAGCTCCTACAATGAGCAGTTCTTC.

This clone was observed a single time. This chain joins TRBV7-9 and TRBJ2-7, with 8 bases aligning to TRBD1. V lost 5 bases, J lost 1 base, and 13 bases stayed unmatched. Germline CDR1 is SEHNR and CDR2 is FQNEAQ (reference sequence). The CDR3 has 17 residues. CDR3 DNA sequence: TGTGCCAGCAGCCCTCGACCCGGGACAGGCAAGTCCTACGAGCAGTACTTC. Translated, it gives CASSPRPGTGKSYEQYF. The whole variable domain, remainder taken from reference TRBV7-9 and TRBJ2-7, is DTGVSQNPRHKITKRGQNVTFRCDPISEHNRLYWYRQTLGQGPEFLTYFQNEAQLEKSRLLSDRFSAERPKGSFSTLEIQRTEQGDSAMYLCASSPRPGTGKSYEQYFGPGTRLTVT.

The V gene is TRBV29-1, the J gene TRBJ2-7; 7 bases map to TRBD1. The J segment lost 6 bases and the V segment lost 5 bases, leaving 10 bases of the junction unmatched. The CDR3 is 13 amino acids. Per the germline V gene, CDR1 is SQVTM and CDR2 is ANQGSEA. The CDR3 sequence is CSVFRDRESEQYF. In DNA, the CDR3 is TGCAGCGTTTTCCGGGACAGAGAATCCGAGCAGTACTTC.